A single sample is the source of the 25 T cell receptor beta chains below, sequenced in a study of blood T cell repertoires in COVID-19. Sequencing was performed with immunoSEQ multiplex PCR; in TCRdb, only in-frame clones are kept and a portion is missing. The sample consists of 90,000 to 120,000 clones, 75% to 95% of them appearing once. The source material was peripheral blood. Receptors originate from a woman aged 25-40 years with acute or convalescent COVID-19.

The chain employs TRBV18 and TRBJ2-7; no reliable D call. V was clipped by 2 bases and J by 0 bases, with 8 bases between them. The germline CDR1 and CDR2 sequences are KGHSH and LQKENI. This CDR3 is built from 14 residues. The CDR3 is CASSPGSSSYEQYF. The CDR3 nucleotides are TGTGCCAGCTCACCAGGTTCTAGCTCCTACGAGCAGTACTTC.

This clone was detected only a few times. This chain uses TRBV21-1 with TRBJ1-2; the DNA was not used to check the table's D call, TRBD1. TRBV21-1 is recorded as a pseudogene. The CDR3 covers 14 residues. CDR3 nucleotide sequence: TGTGCCAGCAGCAAACCGACAGAACTCTATGGCTACACCTTC. The encoded protein is CASSKPTELYGYTF.

Written as DNA, the CDR3 is TGTGCCAGCAGTCGGACAGGGGAGGGCTACACCTTC. It translates to CASSRTGEGYTF. The chain recombines TRBV28 with TRBJ1-2; 9 nucleotides match TRBD1. The CDR3 totals 12 residues. V shed 5 bases, J shed 8 bases, and the junction held 3 bases outside the gene matches. Germline-derived CDR1 and CDR2 are MDHEN and SYDVKM.

This chain uses TRBV28 with TRBJ2-3, with D uncertain. CDR3 length equals 16 residues. Germline V gene lookup returns CDR1 MDHEN and CDR2 SYDVKM. Trimming left V 3 bases short and J 0 bases short, with 13 bases between. The CDR3 loop is CASSLVVLTSTDTQYF. The CDR3 DNA sequence: TGTGCCAGCAGTTTGGTAGTGCTAACTAGCACAGATACGCAGTATTTT. Drawing the rest from reference TRBV28 and TRBJ2-3, the complete variable domain is DVKVTQSSRYLVKRTGEKVFLECVQDMDHENMFWYRQDPGLGLRLIYFSYDVKMKEKGDIPEGYSVSREKKERFSLILESASTNQTSMYLCASSLVVLTSTDTQYFGPGTRLTVL.

By share, this clone counts as medium-sized. The rearrangement links TRBV6-2 or TRBV6-3 to TRBJ2-7; no clear D gene. There are 14 residues in the CDR3. The V gene lost 0 bases and the J gene lost 1 base, with 7 bases spanning the gap. Germline V gene sequence: CDR1 MNHEY, CDR2 SVGEGT. The CDR3 loop is CASSYSSSSYEQYF. The DNA of the CDR3 is TGTGCCAGCAGTTACTCGTCCAGTTCCTACGAGCAGTACTTC.

This chain joins TRBV13 and TRBJ2-1, with D tentatively TRBD2 (6 bases). Germline CDR1 and CDR2: PRHDT and FYEKMQ (reference sequence). The V gene lost 4 bases and the J gene lost 9 bases, with 13 bases spanning the gap. The CDR3 has 13 amino acids. CDR3 protein: CASSSRRAAEQFF. CDR3 bases: TGTGCCAGCAGCTCGAGGAGGGCCGCTGAGCAGTTCTTC.

The V gene is TRBV5-6, the J gene TRBJ1-2; D is undetermined. The CDR3 extends over 14 amino acids. Germline V lookup: CDR1 SGHDT, CDR2 YYEEEE. Between the trimmed V and J ends, which lost 0 bases and 7 bases, there was a span of 13 bases. The CDR3 reads CASSLVTPPTGYTF. The CDR3 region has the DNA TGTGCCAGCAGCTTGGTCACGCCACCTACTGGCTACACCTTC.

This chain links TRBV5-6 with TRBJ1-1; no clear D. V was trimmed by 2 bases and J by 8 bases, leaving 13 bases between them. In germline, CDR1 is SGHDT, CDR2 YYEEEE. The CDR3 consists of 13 residues. The CDR3 region has the DNA TGTGCCAGCAGCTTAGGTAGCGGGATCGAAGCTTTCTTT. Its protein is CASSLGSGIEAFF.

The J gene is TRBJ2-2, the V gene TRBV7-9, with 9 bases matching TRBD2. The CDR3 sequence is 15 residues long. V shed 7 bases and J 1 base; nucleotides not matched to a gene: 4. The V gene's germline CDR1 is SEHNR and CDR2 FQNEAQ (reference sequence). CDR3 nucleotides: TGTGCCAGCAAGAAGACTAGCGGGAACACCGGGGAGCTGTTTTTT. Amino acids: CASKKTSGNTGELFF.

This clone showed up just a few times. The chain uses TRBV18 and TRBJ2-3, with D tentatively TRBD1 (6 bases). Deletions cut 0 bases from V and 3 bases from J, with 16 bases between. Germline V gene lookup returns CDR1 KGHSH and CDR2 LQKENI. The CDR3 runs to 17 residues. CDR3 in DNA: TGTGCCAGCTCACCACCTGAACAGGGAAAGAGAACAGATACGCAGTATTTT. As protein: CASSPPEQGKRTDTQYF.

CDR3 loop: CASSPTGNIQYF. Written as DNA, the CDR3 is TGTGCCAGCAGCCCGACAGGGAACATTCAGTACTTC. The V gene is TRBV7-9, the J gene TRBJ2-4; 7 positions match TRBD1. The CDR3 is 12 amino acids. Germline V lookup: CDR1 SEHNR, CDR2 FQNEAQ (reference sequence). V lost 5 bases and J lost 7; bases outside the gene matches: 2.

The chain recombines TRBV4-3 with TRBJ2-7, with D perhaps TRBD2 (6 bases). CDR3 length equals 15 residues. V was shortened by 0 bases and J by 3 bases, with 12 bases between the two germline ends. Germline V lookup: CDR1 LGHNA, CDR2 YSLEER. CDR3 coding DNA: TGCGCCAGCAGCCAAGATCTGAGTAGCGGCTACGAGCAGTACTTC. Translated: CASSQDLSSGYEQYF.

V gene TRBV6-1 combines with J gene TRBJ2-1; TRBD2 might be the D (6 bases). The CDR3 sequence is 14 residues long. Germline V CDR1 and CDR2: MNHNS, SASEGT. V lost 2 bases and J 2 bases, leaving 7 bases between the germline ends. The DNA for the CDR3 is TGTGCCAGCAGTGAATCGGGAGCCTACAATGAGCAGTTCTTC. Translation gives CASSESGAYNEQFF.

V usage is TRBV28 and J usage is TRBJ2-3; 7 bases agree with TRBD1. With 5 bases clipped from V and 0 bases from J, the junction kept 5 bases outside the gene matches. Germline V gene lookup returns CDR1 MDHEN and CDR2 SYDVKM. This CDR3 contains 15 residues. The CDR3 reads CASSAGTASTDTQYF. The DNA for the CDR3 is TGTGCCAGCAGTGCCGGGACAGCAAGCACAGATACGCAGTATTTT. The full variable domain, with the rest looked up from reference TRBV28 and TRBJ2-3, is DVKVTQSSRYLVKRTGEKVFLECVQDMDHENMFWYRQDPGLGLRLIYFSYDVKMKEKGDIPEGYSVSREKKERFSLILESASTNQTSMYLCASSAGTASTDTQYFGPGTRLTVL.

This chain joins TRBV9 and TRBJ1-3; D might be TRBD1 (6 bases). The CDR3 sequence is 15 residues long. Germline loops: CDR1 SGDLS, CDR2 YYNGEE. V was cut by 0 bases and J by 3 bases, with 10 bases left in between. CDR3 amino acids: CASSVGQAHGNTIYF. As DNA, the CDR3 is TGTGCCAGCAGCGTAGGACAGGCCCATGGAAACACCATATATTTT. The full variable domain, completed using reference TRBV9 and TRBJ1-3, is DSGVTQTPKHLITATGQRVTLRCSPRSGDLSVYWYQQSLDQGLQFLIQYYNGEERAKGNILERFSAQQFPDLHSELNLSSLELGDSALYFCASSVGQAHGNTIYFGEGSWLTVV.

The CDR3 spells CASSQAPDFPTYEQYF. In nucleotides, the CDR3 is TGCGCCAGCAGCCAAGCCCCGGACTTTCCTACCTACGAGCAGTACTTC. The chain is built from TRBV4-1 and TRBJ2-7, with D perhaps matching TRBD2 (5 bases). The V end lost 1 base, the J end lost 2 bases, and 15 bases lay between the germline ends. Germline V gives CDR1 MGHRA, CDR2 YSYEKL. CDR3 length: 16 residues.

This clone was seen once. This chain links TRBV5-1 with TRBJ2-5, with a tentative D call TRBD2 (6 bases). Between the trimmed V and J ends, which lost 5 bases and 5 bases, there was a span of 16 bases. CDR1 is SGHRS and CDR2 is YFSETQ in the germline V gene. CDR3 length: 14 residues. CDR3 nucleotide sequence: TGCGCCAGCAGAGATTTCGGGAGCCAGGAGACCCAGTACTTC. It translates to CASRDFGSQETQYF.

The chain employs TRBV10-3 and TRBJ1-2; D unclear. The CDR3 spans 12 residues. Per the germline V gene, CDR1 is ENHRY and CDR2 is SYGVKD. The V end was cut by 0 bases, the J end by 8 bases, with 7 bases between. The CDR3 DNA reads TGTGCCATCAGTGAGTCTGAGGAAGGCTACACCTTC. Protein sequence: CAISESEEGYTF.

J is TRBJ1-2 and V is TRBV9; possibly TRBD1 for D (6 bases). The CDR3 loop spans 16 amino acids. V lost 2 bases and J 0 bases, leaving 14 bases between the germline ends. Germline V gives CDR1 SGDLS, CDR2 YYNGEE. CDR3 amino acids: CASSVNLGGTNYGYTF. Here the CDR3 DNA reads TGTGCCAGCAGCGTTAACTTAGGGGGAACTAACTATGGCTACACCTTC. The full variable domain, completed using reference TRBV9 and TRBJ1-2, is DSGVTQTPKHLITATGQRVTLRCSPRSGDLSVYWYQQSLDQGLQFLIQYYNGEERAKGNILERFSAQQFPDLHSELNLSSLELGDSALYFCASSVNLGGTNYGYTFGSGTRLTVV.

This clone was seen just once. This chain uses TRBV30 with TRBJ1-2, with a tentative D call TRBD1 (5 bases). The germline V gene encodes CDR1 GTSNPN and CDR2 SVGIG (reference sequence). There are 13 residues in the CDR3. The germline V and J ends were trimmed by 7 bases and 4 bases, with 16 bases remaining between them. This CDR3 reads CASSQGRVYGYTF. The CDR3 nucleotides are TGTGCCTCATCCCAGGGCAGGGTCTATGGCTACACCTTC.

The chain couples TRBV13 to TRBJ1-2; D call uncertain. From germline, CDR1 is PRHDT and CDR2 FYEKMQ (reference sequence). This CDR3 has 15 amino acids. Trimming took off 5 bases at V and 1 base at J, with 14 bases between the two ends. The CDR3 reads CASSESPRLNYGYTF. In DNA, the CDR3 is TGTGCCAGCAGCGAGTCCCCCCGCCTTAACTATGGCTACACCTTC.

The chain employs TRBV18 and TRBJ1-1, with D unresolved. The CDR3 runs to 13 residues. Trimming pared 2 bases from V and 3 bases from J, leaving 7 bases between. Per the germline V gene, CDR1 is KGHSH and CDR2 is LQKENI. This CDR3 is CASSPGLDTEAFF. In nucleotides, the CDR3 is TGTGCCAGCTCACCAGGGCTGGACACTGAAGCTTTCTTT.

This chain joins TRBV6-6 and TRBJ2-1, with TRBD2 as a possible D gene (7 bases). The length of the CDR3 is 16 residues. The germline gives CDR1 MNHNY, CDR2 SVGAGI (reference sequence). Trimming removed 5 bases at V and 4 bases at J, with 18 bases between. Here the CDR3 DNA reads TGTGCCAGCAGTAGGGGAGGGGGAATCAGGTACAATGAGCAGTTCTTC. It specifies CASSRGGGIRYNEQFF.

This chain joins TRBV15 and TRBJ2-2, with 8 bases fitting TRBD2. This CDR3 has 14 amino acids. Germline V CDR1 and CDR2: LNHNV, YYDKDF (reference sequence). Germline trimming cut 8 bases from V and 6 bases from J; bases unmatched to any gene: 8. The CDR3 bases are TGTGCCACCCAACTCGGGGGGGTTCCCGGGGAGCTGTTTTTT. Translation: CATQLGGVPGELFF.

The chain carries TRBV5-8 and TRBJ1-5, with 8 bases matching TRBD1. The length of the CDR3 is 13 residues. V lost 4 bases and J lost 6; bases outside the gene matches: 3. Germline V CDR1 and CDR2: SGHTS, YDEGEE. The CDR3 sequence is CASSPQGGQPQHF. The CDR3 nucleotides are TGTGCCAGCAGCCCACAGGGGGGTCAGCCCCAGCATTTT.